Shown below are 29 T cell receptor beta chains from a single sample sequenced in a study of cytomegalovirus exposure and HLA in healthy donors. Vbeta (60) and Jbeta (13) primers were used in the PCR. Generated by immunoSEQ multiplex PCR, the TCRdb table keeps only in-frame clones and is missing some. The table includes around 160,000 clones, 75% to 90% detected once. Specimen: PBMCs. The receptors here all came from a man aged 50 to 60 in good health and CMV-seropositive.

The chain carries TRBV29-1 and TRBJ1-2; D is possibly TRBD1 (6 bases). Per the germline V gene, CDR1 is SQVTM and CDR2 is ANQGSEA. The V end lost 3 bases, the J end lost 6 bases, and 8 bases lay between the germline ends. The CDR3 has 11 residues. The CDR3 reads CSVDPGDGYTF. The CDR3 nucleotides are TGCAGCGTTGATCCAGGGGATGGCTACACCTTC.

DNA for the CDR3: TGCGCCAGCAGCTTAGACGGAGTAAATGAGCAGTTCTTC. Translated: CASSLDGVNEQFF. This chain links TRBV5-1 with TRBJ2-1; D gene uncertain. The germline CDR1 and CDR2 sequences are SGHRS and YFSETQ. V was pared by 2 bases and J by 7 bases, with 10 bases between. The CDR3 runs 13 residues.

This chain links TRBV6-1 with TRBJ2-7; the D is unclear. Germline V lookup: CDR1 MNHNS, CDR2 SASEGT. Trimming cost V 0 bases and J 3 bases, with 6 bases left between them. The CDR3 loop spans 13 amino acids. The CDR3 DNA sequence: TGTGCCAGCAGTGAAGCGTACAGCTACGAGCAGTACTTC. This encodes CASSEAYSYEQYF.

The genes are TRBV5-1 and TRBJ2-1, with D tentatively TRBD2 (5 bases). Germline values: CDR1 SGHRS, CDR2 YFSETQ. The CDR3 contains 13 residues. Trimming removed 0 bases at V and 5 bases at J, with 6 bases between. The DNA for the CDR3 is TGCGCCAGCAGCTTGGCCGGGGACAATGAGCAGTTCTTC. Amino acid sequence: CASSLAGDNEQFF. The full variable domain, with the rest looked up from reference TRBV5-1 and TRBJ2-1, is KAGVTQTPRYLIKTRGQQVTLSCSPISGHRSVSWYQQTPGQGLQFLFEYFSETQRNKGNFPGRFSGRQFSNSRSEMNVSTLELGDSALYLCASSLAGDNEQFFGPGTRLTVL.

This rearrangement joins TRBV7-9 to TRBJ2-7; D possibly corresponds to TRBD2 (6 bases). The CDR3 sequence is 13 residues long. The V end was cut by 5 bases, the J end by 4 bases, with 12 bases between. Germline V gene lookup returns CDR1 SEHNR and CDR2 FQNEAQ (reference sequence). CDR3 sequence (DNA): TGTGCCAGCAGCCTGGACTACCCGTACGAGCAGTACTTC. It codes for CASSLDYPYEQYF.

This chain connects TRBV28 to TRBJ2-2, with a possible D match to TRBD1 (6 bases). The CDR3 has 16 residues. V lost 5 bases, J lost 7 bases, and 20 bases lay in between. Germline CDR1 is MDHEN and CDR2 is SYDVKM. The CDR3 sequence: CASSTQGNRVDGELFF. The CDR3 coding sequence is TGTGCCAGCAGTACACAGGGAAACAGGGTTGACGGGGAGCTGTTTTTT.

The rearrangement links TRBV28 to TRBJ1-5; D is unclear. Germline loops: CDR1 MDHEN, CDR2 SYDVKM. The CDR3 length is 13 residues. The ends were cut back, 3 bases at V and 7 bases at J, with 10 bases in the middle. CDR3 protein: CASSLPQAQPQHF. CDR3 coding DNA: TGTGCCAGCAGTTTGCCCCAGGCCCAGCCCCAGCATTTT.

The V and J genes are TRBV11-3 and TRBJ2-3; D may be TRBD1 (6 bases). The germline CDR1 and CDR2 sequences are SGHNT and YENEEA. The length of the CDR3 is 16 residues. Trimming took 5 bases from V and 0 from J, leaving 15 bases between them. CDR3 loop: CASSQGQLTSTDTQYF. Written as DNA, the CDR3 is TGTGCCAGCAGCCAAGGACAGCTAACTAGCACAGATACGCAGTATTTT.

This clone was counted a single time. CDR3 protein: CASSAAGQYGYTF. DNA for the CDR3: TGTGCCAGCAGTGCCGCGGGACAGTATGGCTACACCTTC. The chain recombines TRBV6-4 with TRBJ1-2; 7 bases agree with TRBD1. This CDR3 is 13 amino acids long. Unmatched junction bases numbered 4, after V lost 4 bases and J lost 5 bases. Germline V lookup: CDR1 MRHNA, CDR2 SNTAGT.

The rearrangement links TRBV4-2 to TRBJ2-1, with D perhaps TRBD2 (5 bases). The germline CDR1 and CDR2 sequences are LGHNA and YNFKEQ. The CDR3 has 14 amino acids. Trimming removed 0 bases from V and 10 bases from J, with 13 bases in between. CDR3 in DNA: TGTGCCAGCAGCCAAGAGGCGGGTTTCGGGGAGCAGTTCTTC. It codes for CASSQEAGFGEQFF.

The chain combines TRBV28 with TRBJ1-1, with D unresolved. Germline CDR1 is MDHEN and CDR2 is SYDVKM. This CDR3 comprises 19 residues. Trimming left V 6 bases short and J 0 bases short, with 26 bases between. CDR3 nucleotides: TGTGCCAGCAGAGGCCTATCTGGGCCAGAGAACCACATGAACACTGAAGCTTTCTTT. Encoded protein: CASRGLSGPENHMNTEAFF.

The chain combines TRBV6-1 with TRBJ1-5; 7 bases line up with TRBD1. The germline V gene encodes CDR1 MNHNS and CDR2 SASEGT. CDR3 size: 14 residues. J was trimmed by 5 bases and V by 5 bases; bases with no gene match: 6. DNA for the CDR3: TGTGCCAGCAGTCTAACAGGGGTCGATCAGCCCCAGCATTTT. It codes for CASSLTGVDQPQHF.

The CDR3 here is CASSLDGQGGGYTF. Here the CDR3 DNA reads TGCGCCAGCAGCTTAGATGGACAGGGCGGTGGCTACACCTTC. V usage is TRBV5-1 and J usage is TRBJ1-2; 8 bases align to TRBD1. V lost 2 bases to trimming and J lost 7 bases; unmatched junction nucleotides: 7. The CDR3 is 14 residues long. Germline CDR1 SGHRS, CDR2 YFSETQ.

The chain couples TRBV7-8 to TRBJ2-7; 10 nucleotides line up with TRBD1. The CDR3 contains 17 residues. Germline CDR1 is SGHVS and CDR2 is FQNEAQ. After removal of 0 bases from V and 3 bases from J, the junction contained 8 bases not matched to a gene. The DNA for the CDR3 is TGTGCCAGCAGCTTAGCGGGTTGGGGACAGGGGAACTACGAGCAGTACTTC. Translation: CASSLAGWGQGNYEQYF. The full variable domain, its missing parts supplied by reference TRBV7-8 and TRBJ2-7, is GAGVSQSPRYKVAKRGQDVALRCDPISGHVSLFWYQQALGQGPEFLTYFQNEAQLDKSGLPSDRFFAERPEGSVSTLKIQRTQQEDSAVYLCASSLAGWGQGNYEQYFGPGTRLTVT.

The chain combines TRBV4-1 with TRBJ1-6; maybe TRBD1 (6 bases). Germline V gene sequence: CDR1 MGHRA, CDR2 YSYEKL. The CDR3 length is 15 residues. V lost 1 base and J 5 bases, leaving 9 bases between the germline ends. CDR3 sequence reads: CASSQVQGNNSPLHF. Here the CDR3 DNA reads TGCGCCAGCAGCCAAGTCCAGGGGAATAATTCACCCCTCCACTTT.

The sample holds one count of this clone. The chain combines TRBV5-1 with TRBJ2-1; the match to TRBD2 covers 9 bases. The germline gives CDR1 SGHRS, CDR2 YFSETQ. With 0 bases clipped from V and 5 bases from J, the junction kept 3 bases outside the gene matches. The CDR3 contains 15 residues. CDR3 in amino acids: CASSLGRGGNNEQFF. The CDR3 DNA reads as TGCGCCAGCAGCTTGGGGCGGGGGGGTAACAATGAGCAGTTCTTC.

The chain has TRBV5-4 and TRBJ2-4, with D perhaps TRBD1 (6 bases). Germline CDR1 reads SGHNT; CDR2 reads YYREEE (reference sequence). The CDR3 contains 16 residues. V gave up 4 bases and J gave up 1 base, with 15 bases separating them. The CDR3 protein is CASSTPGQGAKNIQYF. CDR3 bases: TGTGCCAGCAGCACCCCAGGGCAGGGGGCCAAAAACATTCAGTACTTC. The variable domain in full, completed from reference TRBV5-4 and TRBJ2-4, reads ETGVTQSPTHLIKTRGQQVTLRCSSQSGHNTVSWYQQALGQGPQFIFQYYREEENGRGNFPPRFSGLQFPNYSSELNVNALELDDSALYLCASSTPGQGAKNIQYFGAGTRLSVL.

Concerning this clone: An end of the junction differs from the germline gene, which may be a read error. This chain joins TRBV7-9 and TRBJ2-5; a weak D match, TRBD1 (6 bases). Looked up from germline, CDR1 is SEHNR and CDR2 is FQNEAQ (reference sequence). This CDR3 spans 12 amino acids. The CDR3, as DNA: TGTTCCAGCAGCTGGAATTACAGGGATCCGTACTTC. Translating it yields CSSSWNYRDPYF.

V and J are TRBV28 and TRBJ1-1; 8 positions agree with TRBD1. The J segment lost 7 bases and the V segment lost 2 bases, leaving 6 bases of the junction unmatched. The CDR3 has 14 residues. Germline V lookup: CDR1 MDHEN, CDR2 SYDVKM. The CDR3 DNA follows: TGTGCCAGCAGTTTAATACCTGGACAGGGTGAAGCTTTCTTT. Residues: CASSLIPGQGEAFF.

The rearrangement links TRBV12-5 to TRBJ2-2; 10 nucleotides align to TRBD2. The CDR3 runs to 16 residues. The ends lost 1 base at V and 5 bases at J; junction bases unmatched: 4. CDR1 is LGHNT and CDR2 is FRNRAP in the germline V gene. Written as DNA, the CDR3 is TGTGCTAGTGGTTTGGGGATAGCGGGAGGTACCGGGGAGCTGTTTTTT. It codes for CASGLGIAGGTGELFF.

The sample holds a few counts of this clone. The chain joins TRBV7-6 to TRBJ2-7; possible D gene TRBD2, 5 bases. In germline, CDR1 is SGHVS, CDR2 FNYEAQ. V was trimmed by 4 bases and J by 4 bases, leaving 8 bases between them. CDR3 length: 12 amino acids. The CDR3 here is CASSSEGYEQYF. The CDR3 DNA follows: TGTGCCAGCAGCTCAGAGGGATACGAGCAGTACTTC.

The chain is built from TRBV10-2 and TRBJ1-1; TRBD1 agrees at 9 bases. This CDR3 region has 14 residues. Germline trimming cut 7 bases from V and 5 bases from J; bases unmatched to any gene: 8. In germline, CDR1 is WSHSY, CDR2 SAAADI. The CDR3, as DNA: TGCGCCAGCACTAACAGGGGGCGAGGTACTGAAGCTTTCTTT. It encodes CASTNRGRGTEAFF.

The chain is built from TRBV6-5 and TRBJ1-3, with D possibly matching TRBD1 (6 bases). This CDR3 spans 16 amino acids. Germline V CDR1 and CDR2: MNHEY, SVGAGI. V lost 0 bases to trimming and J lost 2 bases, with 11 bases between them. CDR3 coding DNA: TGTGCCAGCAGTTACTCTTTGGCAGGGGCTGGAAACACCATATATTTT. It yields the protein CASSYSLAGAGNTIYF.

About this clone: Other nucleotide sequences in the sample specify the same CDR3. This chain joins TRBV9 and TRBJ1-5, with D possibly being TRBD1 (5 bases). V was cut by 0 bases and J by 2 bases, with 6 bases left in between. This CDR3 contains 14 residues. Germline CDR1 SGDLS, CDR2 YYNGEE. This CDR3 reads CASSVGGGNQPQHF. The DNA of the CDR3 is TGTGCCAGCAGCGTAGGGGGGGGCAATCAGCCCCAGCATTTT.

The genes are TRBV25-1 and TRBJ2-2; D is perhaps TRBD2 (7 bases). Germline assignment: CDR1 MGHDK and CDR2 SYGVNS. V lost 3 bases, J lost 1 base, and 15 bases lay in between. There are 17 residues in the CDR3. The CDR3 protein is CASSDWGGSMNTGELFF. CDR3 coding DNA: TGTGCCAGCAGTGATTGGGGGGGCAGCATGAACACCGGGGAGCTGTTTTTT.

The count of this clone is one. This chain uses TRBV6-1 with TRBJ1-6; D is possibly TRBD1 (6 bases). The CDR3 length is 15 residues. Between the trimmed V and J ends, which lost 3 bases and 11 bases, there was a span of 17 bases. Germline V gene data show CDR1 as MNHNS and CDR2 as SASEGT. CDR3 in DNA: TGTGCCAGCAGTGACCTTAACAGGGCCGGTACACCCCTCCACTTT. It encodes CASSDLNRAGTPLHF.

V usage is TRBV7-7 and J usage is TRBJ2-2; TRBD2 matches at 9 bases. The J segment lost 3 bases and the V segment lost 5 bases, leaving 4 bases of the junction unmatched. The CDR3 is made up of 15 amino acids. The germline V gene has CDR1 SSHAT and CDR2 FNYEAQ (reference sequence). CDR3 sequence reads: CASSPGLADTGELFF. CDR3 DNA: TGTGCCAGCAGCCCGGGACTAGCAGACACCGGGGAGCTGTTTTTT.

As concerns this clone: The same CDR3 is also encoded by other DNA sequences in this sample. This chain connects TRBV7-9 to TRBJ2-7, with 10 bases that match TRBD2. Unmatched junction bases numbered 0, after V lost 4 bases and J lost 3 bases. The CDR3 covers 13 residues. Per the germline V gene, CDR1 is SEHNR and CDR2 is FQNEAQ (reference sequence). The CDR3 reads CASSSSGSYEQYF. The CDR3 nucleotides read TGTGCCAGCAGCTCTAGCGGGAGCTACGAGCAGTACTTC.

The chain joins TRBV30 to TRBJ1-5; D gene ambiguous. V lost 2 bases to trimming and J lost 3 bases, with 8 bases between them. Per the germline V gene, CDR1 is GTSNPN and CDR2 is SVGIG (reference sequence). The CDR3 spans 13 residues. The CDR3 nucleotides read TGTGCCTGGAGTCACGCTATCAATCAGCCCCAGCATTTT. This encodes CAWSHAINQPQHF.